The clone carrying this T cell receptor (beta chain) appeared a few times. What it binds is unknown. The sample originates from a study of regulatory T cells in long-lasting Graves disease. Study observations and caveats: Favored usage of TRBV28, TRBJ1-2 and TRBJ2-5 was recorded in persistent disease. Persistent-disease Graves' patients showed less TCR diversity than new cases. Since the sample size was small, accuracy may have been reduced.

Time point meaning: persistent/refractory GD, antithyroid drugs over 5 years with positive TRAb. From PBMCs, RNA was extracted and then used to make the TCR library. There are 13 residues in the CDR3. Trimming stripped 4 bases from V and 3 bases from J, with 12 bases between. The V gene's germline CDR1 is SQVTM and CDR2 ANQGSEA. Assembly of TCR beta libraries relied on iRepertoire HTBI primers together with Arm-PCR of CDR3 regions. TCRdb itself ran the multiplex PCR reads through MiXCR, one entry per CDR3 protein. The table lists a few hundred thousand distinct CDR3 sequences, more than 20% of them singletons.

This rearrangement joins TRBV29-1 to TRBJ1-1, with no clear D. The sample was peripheral blood mononuclear cells (PBMCs), taken when the disease was refractory, from a patient treated with antithyroid drugs. The origin of this receptor is a middle-aged woman with Graves disease. This chain's CDR3 is CSVVMVRDTEAFF. The CDR3 nucleotides are TGCAGCGTTGTGATGGTAAGGGACACTGAAGCTTTCTTT.